The rows below give T cell receptor beta chains drawn from one sample of a study of regulatory T cells in long-lasting Graves disease. TCRdb reprocessed the multiplex PCR reads via MiXCR and lists one record per CDR3 protein. The sample gives around 420,000 distinct CDR3 sequences, roughly a sixth of which show up once; about 20% is in the top ten. Sequenced here: peripheral blood mononuclear cells (PBMCs), sampled at new diagnosis, from a patient treated with antithyroid drugs. These receptors originate from a female donor with Graves disease. Both conserved end residues are part of each CDR3. Fields, in order: D gene, clone size, V gene, J gene, CDR3 DNA, CDR3 protein. A D gene is named only where the DNA matches it firmly. For some rows the clone size is stated as once, few or many, or as a class when expanded; others skip it.

d_gene: NA; abundance: few; v_gene: TRBV4-2; j_gene: TRBJ1-3; CDR3nt: TGTGCCAGCAGCCAAGATATTCGAGGCACCGGAAACACCATATATTTT; CDR3aa: CASSQDIRGTGNTIYF
d_gene: NA; abundance: few; v_gene: TRBV2; j_gene: TRBJ2-6; CDR3nt: TGTGCCAGCATCAGGTCTGGGGCCAACGTCCTGACTTTC; CDR3aa: CASIRSGANVLTF
d_gene: TRBD1; abundance: many; v_gene: TRBV10-3; j_gene: TRBJ1-1; CDR3nt: TGTGCCATCAGTGAGTCGCTAGGACAGGTGAACACTGAAGCTTTCTTT; CDR3aa: CAISESLGQVNTEAFF
d_gene: TRBD2; abundance: many; v_gene: TRBV3-1; j_gene: TRBJ2-3; CDR3nt: TGTGCCAGCAGCCAAACTGAGGCGGGAGTGGATACGCAGTATTTT; CDR3aa: CASSQTEAGVDTQYF
d_gene: NA; abundance: many; v_gene: TRBV10-2; j_gene: TRBJ2-7; CDR3nt: TGCGCCAGCAGTGAGGGAAGGGTGGGCGACGAGCAGTACTTC; CDR3aa: CASSEGRVGDEQYF
d_gene: NA; abundance: many; v_gene: TRBV12-5; j_gene: TRBJ2-1; CDR3nt: TGTGCTAGTGGTTTGGGAATCTACAATGAGCAGTTCTTC; CDR3aa: CASGLGIYNEQFF
d_gene: TRBD2; abundance: many; v_gene: TRBV6-1; j_gene: TRBJ2-2; CDR3nt: TGTGCCAGCAGACCAACACCCGGTCGGACTAGCGGGTCGCGCATCCCGAACACCGGGGAGCTGTTTTTT; CDR3aa: CASRPTPGRTSGSRIPNTGELFF
d_gene: NA; abundance: NA; v_gene: TRBV4-1; j_gene: TRBJ2-1; CDR3nt: TGCGCCAGCAGCCAAGAGACGTCGGACTACAATGAGCAGTTCTTC; CDR3aa: CASSQETSDYNEQFF
d_gene: TRBD1; abundance: many; v_gene: TRBV10-3; j_gene: TRBJ1-2; CDR3nt: TGTGCCATCAGTGACGCTAACGACAGGGGAAATGATGGCTACACCTTC; CDR3aa: CAISDANDRGNDGYTF
d_gene: TRBD2; abundance: many; v_gene: TRBV30; j_gene: TRBJ2-7; CDR3nt: TGTGCCTGGAGTGCGGGACTAGCGGTTGCCTCCTACGAGCAGTACTTC; CDR3aa: CAWSAGLAVASYEQYF
d_gene: NA; abundance: NA; v_gene: TRBV12-3/TRBV12-4; j_gene: TRBJ2-7; CDR3nt: TGTGCCAGCAGTTTTGGCTCTTTGGGGGAGCAGTACTTC; CDR3aa: CASSFGSLGEQYF
d_gene: NA; abundance: NA; v_gene: TRBV6-5; j_gene: TRBJ2-7; CDR3nt: TGTGCCAGCAGTTACTTGGGACTGGACTACGAGCAGTACTTC; CDR3aa: CASSYLGLDYEQYF
d_gene: NA; abundance: many; v_gene: TRBV7-6; j_gene: TRBJ2-1; CDR3nt: TGTGCCAGCAGCTTAGCTTGGTCCAATGAGCAGTTCTTC; CDR3aa: CASSLAWSNEQFF
d_gene: TRBD2; abundance: NA; v_gene: TRBV7-3; j_gene: TRBJ2-2; CDR3nt: TGTGCCAGCAGCTCCCGACTAGCTGCCGGGGAGCTGTTTTTT; CDR3aa: CASSSRLAAGELFF
d_gene: TRBD2; abundance: many; v_gene: TRBV27; j_gene: TRBJ2-3; CDR3nt: TGTGCCAGCAGCTTAGCGGGAGGGGCAGATACGCAGTATTTT; CDR3aa: CASSLAGGADTQYF
d_gene: TRBD1; abundance: many; v_gene: TRBV6-1; j_gene: TRBJ1-5; CDR3nt: TGTGCCAGCAGAAGAGGACAGGGGGGCCTAAATAGCAATCAGCCCCAGCATTTT; CDR3aa: CASRRGQGGLNSNQPQHF